This T cell receptor beta chain was sequenced during a study of human T cells and chemical hapten exposure. Via MiXCR, TCRdb re-called the RACE reads, giving one row per CDR3 protein. Here the sample spans 90,000 to 110,000 distinct CDR3 sequences, less than 10% being singletons. Trimming took off 1 base at V and 8 bases at J, with 7 bases between the two ends. CDR3 length: 13 amino acids. CDR1 KGHDR and CDR2 SFDVKD come from the germline V gene. This clonotype showed up many times. Time point of the sample: patch test 2, 6 weeks after DPC sensitization. Treatment defined: therapeutic diphenylcyclopropenone sensitization with weekly scalp DPC.

The sample was whole blood, taken in connection with sensitization to the hapten diphenylcyclopropenone (DPC). The source is a woman aged 40 to 50 with alopecia areata. Some clones in this sample may be carry-over from other donors' samples. The V call is TRBV24-1, the J call TRBJ1-4; D is undetermined. The CDR3 nucleotides are TGTGCCACCAGTGATTTCCTCGGGGAAAAACTGTTTTTT. Amino acids: CATSDFLGEKLFF.